The 25 T cell receptor beta chains reported below all come from one sample, sequenced in a study of identical twins. MiXCR, applied by TCRdb to the 5' RACE reads, yields one record per CDR3 protein. The table lists fewer than 250,000 distinct CDR3 sequences, less than 9.5% of them singletons. The specimen sequenced was memory (CD45RO+) T cells sorted from blood. These receptors all come from a woman aged 18-29 years in good health.

For the CDR3, the DNA is TGTGCCAGCAGCTTAGCGCCCGACAGGGGATTAAGGACTGAAGCTTTCTTT. Protein product: CASSLAPDRGLRTEAFF. V is TRBV7-8 and J is TRBJ1-1; 8 positions match TRBD1. Germline lookup yields CDR1 SGHVS and CDR2 FQNEAQ. With 0 bases clipped from V and 5 bases from J, the junction kept 11 bases outside the gene matches. This CDR3 has 17 amino acids.

Many counts were recorded for this clonotype. V gene TRBV10-3 combines with J gene TRBJ2-2; D is unclear. Germline lookup yields CDR1 ENHRY and CDR2 SYGVKD. The CDR3 is made up of 13 amino acids. The V end was cut by 4 bases, the J end by 4 bases, with 7 bases between. CDR3 in DNA: TGTGCCATCAGTGTGGACGGCACCGGGGAGCTGTTTTTT. Residues: CAISVDGTGELFF.

The CDR3 sequence is CASSEALGGAGDFEQYF. The CDR3 region has the DNA TGTGCCAGCAGTGAAGCGCTGGGTGGAGCGGGAGATTTCGAGCAGTACTTC. This chain connects TRBV6-1 to TRBJ2-7; TRBD2 agrees at 8 bases. The CDR3 contains 17 residues. V lost 0 bases, J lost 6 bases, and 13 bases stayed unmatched. Germline CDR1 and CDR2: MNHNS and SASEGT.

The count of this clonotype is one. This chain uses TRBV5-1 with TRBJ2-6; D is possibly TRBD1 or TRBD2 (5 bases each). Trimming shortened V by 4 bases and J by 0 bases, and 14 bases separated the two germline ends. The CDR3 has 17 residues. The germline V gene encodes CDR1 SGHRS and CDR2 YFSETQ. CDR3 region: CASSAYRGNSGANVLTF. The CDR3 nucleotides read TGCGCCAGCAGCGCATACCGGGGCAACTCTGGGGCCAACGTCCTGACTTTC.

The chain couples TRBV20-1 to TRBJ2-1; 9 positions agree with TRBD1. J lost 3 bases, V lost 5 bases, and 11 bases had no gene match. The CDR3 sequence is 16 residues long. Germline CDR1 and CDR2: DFQATT and SNEGSKA (reference sequence). CDR3 region: CSAPVWGQGRYNEQFF. CDR3 bases: TGCAGTGCTCCGGTGTGGGGACAGGGACGCTACAATGAGCAGTTCTTC.

This clonotype has just a few counts. The chain carries TRBV12-3 or TRBV12-4 and TRBJ1-5, with unresolved D. The CDR3 sequence is 14 residues long. Trimming took 4 bases from V and 0 from J, leaving 7 bases between them. This CDR3 is CASSWPYSNQPQHF. The CDR3 DNA reads as TGTGCCAGCAGTTGGCCTTATAGCAATCAGCCCCAGCATTTT.

Many counts were recorded for this clonotype. The chain links TRBV12-3 or TRBV12-4 to TRBJ2-7; 7 positions agree with TRBD1. The CDR3 is 12 residues long. J was trimmed by 4 bases and V by 5 bases; bases with no gene match: 2. The CDR3 sequence: CASSPTGYEQYF. CDR3 DNA sequence: TGTGCCAGCAGTCCGACAGGGTACGAGCAGTACTTC.

The sample holds a few counts of this clonotype. V gene TRBV6-5 combines with J gene TRBJ2-1; the D is unclear. Germline V gives CDR1 MNHEY, CDR2 SVGAGI. V was cut by 8 bases and J by 4 bases, with 9 bases left in between. The CDR3 has 12 residues. This chain's CDR3 is CASGNYYNEQFF. The CDR3 DNA reads as TGTGCCAGCGGGAATTATTACAATGAGCAGTTCTTC.

The chain recombines TRBV7-2 with TRBJ1-3; D unclear. Trimming took off 3 bases at V and 2 bases at J, with 8 bases between the two ends. This CDR3 region has 14 residues. Germline V CDR1 and CDR2: SGHTA, FQGNSA. CDR3 DNA sequence: TGTGCCAGCAGCTTGTTAGGGACTGGAAACACCATATATTTT. It is translated as CASSLLGTGNTIYF.

This clonotype was detected many times. The CDR3 bases are TGTGCCACCCGGGAGGTTGGGGCCAACGTCCTGACTTTC. As protein: CATREVGANVLTF. The chain has TRBV12-3 or TRBV12-4 and TRBJ2-6; 7 bases align to TRBD2. This CDR3 has 13 amino acids. V lost 10 bases and J lost 3; bases outside the gene matches: 3.

This clonotype came up many times. This rearrangement joins TRBV10-3 to TRBJ2-7, with TRBD2 matching 11 bases. CDR1 and CDR2 from the germline V gene are ENHRY and SYGVKD. Losses at the gene ends were 6 bases for V and 9 bases for J; bases not matched to a gene: 7. The CDR3 totals 13 residues. CDR3 amino acids: CAIRLAGAGSQYF. CDR3 coding DNA: TGTGCCATCAGACTAGCGGGAGCCGGTTCGCAGTACTTC.

There are many counts of this clonotype. V is TRBV20-1 and J is TRBJ2-3; 12 bases line up with TRBD2. V trimming: 0 bases; J trimming: 5 bases; junction bases outside the gene matches: 6. This CDR3 is 16 amino acids long. Germline V lookup: CDR1 DFQATT, CDR2 SNEGSKA (reference sequence). In DNA form, the CDR3 reads TGCAGTGCTAGAGATGTGCTAGCGGGGGGGCAAGATACGCAGTATTTT. As protein: CSARDVLAGGQDTQYF.

This clonotype was counted at least ten times. The V gene is TRBV5-1, the J gene TRBJ2-3; D is ambiguous. The CDR3 contains 14 residues. The germline V and J ends were trimmed by 3 bases and 1 base, with 9 bases remaining between them. Germline assignment: CDR1 SGHRS and CDR2 YFSETQ. The CDR3 is CASSSNDGTDTQYF. In DNA, the CDR3 is TGCGCCAGCAGCTCCAATGACGGCACAGATACGCAGTATTTT.

This chain uses TRBV29-1 with TRBJ1-1; 7 bases are shared with TRBD1. This CDR3 has 12 amino acids. Germline V gene lookup returns CDR1 SQVTM and CDR2 ANQGSEA. J was trimmed by 1 base and V by 6 bases; bases with no gene match: 2. CDR3 nucleotide sequence: TGCAGCGTGTCAGGGGGGAACACTGAAGCTTTCTTT. Translating gives CSVSGGNTEAFF. The whole variable domain, remainder taken from reference TRBV29-1 and TRBJ1-1, is SAVISQKPSRDICQRGTSLTIQCQVDSQVTMMFWYRQQPGQSLTLIATANQGSEATYESGFVIDKFPISRPNLTFSTLTVSNMSPEDSSIYLCSVSGGNTEAFFGQGTRLTVV.

This clonotype was seen repeatedly, ten times or more. This chain uses TRBV7-2 with TRBJ1-2; TRBD1 might be the D (6 bases). The CDR3 covers 15 residues. The germline V gene encodes CDR1 SGHTA and CDR2 FQGNSA. The V end was cut by 2 bases, the J end by 2 bases, with 12 bases between. CDR3 sequence: CASSLRGLGNYGYTF. The CDR3, as DNA: TGTGCCAGCAGCTTACGGGGGCTGGGGAACTATGGCTACACCTTC.

The chain carries TRBV3-1 and TRBJ2-7; perhaps D is TRBD1 or TRBD2 (5 bases each). CDR1 LGHDT and CDR2 YNNKEL come from the germline V gene (reference sequence). CDR3 size: 13 residues. V gave up 5 bases and J gave up 9 bases, with 17 bases separating them. CDR3: CASSGGQSVGQYF. CDR3 coding DNA: TGTGCCAGCAGCGGGGGTCAATCGGTGGGGCAGTACTTC.

The chain carries TRBV4-3 and TRBJ2-1, with 8 bases that match TRBD2. Germline V gives CDR1 LGHNA, CDR2 YSLEER. This CDR3 region has 15 residues. The trim removed 0 bases at V and 10 bases at J, leaving 8 bases unmatched. This CDR3 reads CASSQDRAGAREQFF. CDR3 bases: TGCGCCAGCAGCCAAGATCGAGCGGGAGCACGCGAGCAGTTCTTC.

This clonotype has ten or more counts. The chain recombines TRBV7-9 with TRBJ1-1; possible D gene TRBD1, 6 bases. Trimming stripped 1 base from V and 11 bases from J, with 14 bases between. Germline-derived CDR1 and CDR2 are SEHNR and FQNEAQ (reference sequence). The CDR3 runs to 13 residues. CDR3 region: CASSLDGGLGAFF. DNA of the CDR3: TGTGCCAGCAGCTTAGATGGGGGGCTCGGGGCTTTCTTT. The variable domain in full, with the rest retrieved from reference TRBV7-9 and TRBJ1-1, is DTGVSQNPRHKITKRGQNVTFRCDPISEHNRLYWYRQTLGQGPEFLTYFQNEAQLEKSRLLSDRFSAERPKGSFSTLEIQRTEQGDSAMYLCASSLDGGLGAFFGQGTRLTVV.

The table lists this clonotype with many counts. V and J are TRBV20-1 and TRBJ2-7; TRBD2 aligns across 10 bases. Losses at the gene ends were 0 bases for V and 4 bases for J; bases not matched to a gene: 6. Germline V lookup: CDR1 DFQATT, CDR2 SNEGSKA (reference sequence). This CDR3 comprises 15 residues. CDR3 sequence: CSARDPAGGVYEQYF. The CDR3 nucleotides are TGCAGTGCTAGAGATCCAGCGGGGGGGGTATACGAGCAGTACTTC.

Only a few counts were recorded for this clonotype. The chain couples TRBV20-1 to TRBJ2-7; either TRBD1 or TRBD2 may fit D (5 bases each). CDR3 length: 14 residues. Germline values: CDR1 DFQATT, CDR2 SNEGSKA (reference sequence). V was cut by 3 bases and J by 2 bases, with 14 bases left in between. CDR3 sequence (DNA): TGCAGTGCTAGCCTCCCCGGGACCACCTACGAGCAGTACTTC. It codes for CSASLPGTTYEQYF.

The table lists this clonotype with a few counts. CDR3 residues: CASSARPFSNQPQHF. The CDR3 DNA reads as TGTGCCAGCAGTGCACGGCCTTTCAGCAATCAGCCCCAGCATTTT. The gene calls are TRBV2 and TRBJ1-5; no clear D. Germline V lookup: CDR1 SNHLY, CDR2 FYNNEI. V lost 4 bases and J 1 base, leaving 11 bases between the germline ends. The CDR3 runs 15 residues.

This clonotype was detected only a few times. This chain connects TRBV5-6 to TRBJ2-7, with D perhaps TRBD1 (6 bases). This CDR3 spans 14 amino acids. The germline V gene encodes CDR1 SGHDT and CDR2 YYEEEE. V was shortened by 1 base and J by 5 bases, with 13 bases between the two germline ends. The CDR3 nucleotides are TGTGCCAGCAGCTTGCTAATTGGGGGCCACGAGCAGTACTTC. As protein: CASSLLIGGHEQYF.

In its sample, this clonotype was seen a few times. This chain uses TRBV12-3 or TRBV12-4 with TRBJ1-4; D uncertain. The CDR3 has 14 amino acids. The V end lost 6 bases, the J end lost 11 bases, and 19 bases lay between the germline ends. The CDR3, as DNA: TGTGCCAGCAGCCGCACCACAGAGTTCGGGAAACTGTTTTTT. It translates to CASSRTTEFGKLFF.

The chain joins TRBV6-5 to TRBJ1-1; TRBD1 is a possible D gene (6 bases). Germline values: CDR1 MNHEY, CDR2 SVGAGI. V was clipped by 3 bases and J by 1 base, with 12 bases between them. This CDR3 is 15 amino acids long. CDR3 DNA sequence: TGTGCCAGCAGTTATAGAGGGGGAGAGAACACTGAAGCTTTCTTT. Amino acids: CASSYRGGENTEAFF.

This clonotype came up many times. J is TRBJ1-1 and V is TRBV12-3 or TRBV12-4; D remains ambiguous. CDR3 length equals 13 residues. V was clipped by 5 bases and J by 4 bases, with 11 bases between them. CDR3 nucleotide sequence: TGTGCCAGCAGTATCAACCTCGGCACTGAAGCTTTCTTT. It specifies CASSINLGTEAFF.